These 3 T cell receptor beta chains were sequenced from one sample in a study of blood T cell repertoires in COVID-19. The method was immunoSEQ multiplex PCR; TCRdb's version includes in-frame clones alone and lacks a portion of them. The table records hundreds of thousands of clones, more than 75% of them present only once. Sample: peripheral blood. Source of these receptors: a man at least 80 years old with acute or convalescent COVID-19.

The genes are TRBV11-2 and TRBJ2-7; perhaps TRBD1 as D (8 bases). The CDR3 loop spans 14 amino acids. The germline V gene encodes CDR1 SGHAT and CDR2 FQNNGV. The germline V and J ends were trimmed by 0 bases and 7 bases, with 13 bases remaining between them. Here the CDR3 DNA reads TGTGCCAGCAGCTTAGACCTACAGGGGGGGGAGCAGTACGTC. Protein product: CASSLDLQGGEQYV.

In its sample, this clone was seen once. The V gene is TRBV5-4, the J gene TRBJ2-3; D is unresolved. The CDR3 covers 14 residues. Trimming cost V 0 bases and J 0 bases, with 5 bases left between them. Germline V lookup: CDR1 SGHNT, CDR2 YYREEE (reference sequence). The CDR3 spells CASSLGASTDTQYF. CDR3 in DNA: TGTGCCAGCAGCTTGGGAGCTAGCACAGATACGCAGTATTTT. Full variable domain (remainder filled in from reference TRBV5-4 and TRBJ2-3): ETGVTQSPTHLIKTRGQQVTLRCSSQSGHNTVSWYQQALGQGPQFIFQYYREEENGRGNFPPRFSGLQFPNYSSELNVNALELDDSALYLCASSLGASTDTQYFGPGTRLTVL.

The V and J genes are TRBV28 and TRBJ2-3; possibly TRBD2 for D (7 bases). The CDR3 has 14 residues. The V and J ends lost 5 bases and 5 bases respectively, with 14 bases between them. CDR1 is MDHEN, CDR2 SYDVKM, per germline. In nucleotides, the CDR3 is TGTGCCAGCAGTCCCGCGGGGGCCGTAGATACGCAGTATTTT. It yields the protein CASSPAGAVDTQYF.